These T cell receptor beta chains were read from a single sample in a study of blood T cell repertoires in COVID-19. Profiled with immunoSEQ multiplex PCR; TCRdb holds only in-frame clones, not every one. The repertoire has some 170,000 clones, more than 80% of them found once; the top ten carry about 11%. Sample: peripheral blood. The receptors were sampled from a human donor in a cohort sampled during active COVID-19. Each CDR3 is given with its conserved first and last residue. D genes are given only for firm matches. Clone size, where shown, is once, few, many, or a class for clones that have expanded.

clone_size,j_call,v_call,d_call,cdr3_aa,cdr3_nt
few,TRBJ2-3,TRBV9,.,CASSPRQGSTSGGGTDTQYF,TGTGCCAGCAGCCCCCGACAGGGAAGCACTAGCGGAGGCGGCACAGATACGCAGTATTTT
.,TRBJ2-7,TRBV6-2/TRBV6-3,.,CASSFTGFYEQYF,TGTGCCAGCAGCTTTACAGGGTTTTACGAGCAGTACTTC
.,TRBJ2-1,TRBV20-1,.,CSAAHTNEQFF,TGCAGTGCGGCCCATACGAATGAGCAGTTCTTC
.,TRBJ2-5,TRBV6-6,TRBD1,CASSSGTGETSRYQETQYF,TGTGCCAGCAGCTCCGGGACAGGGGAGACTAGCAGGTACCAAGAGACCCAGTACTTC
many,TRBJ1-5,TRBV6-5,.,CASSLPGVNQPQHF,TGTGCCAGCAGTCTCCCGGGGGTCAATCAGCCCCAGCATTTT
.,TRBJ2-7,TRBV7-2,.,CASSLGQPLLYEQYF,TGTGCCAGCAGCTTAGGACAGCCCCTACTCTACGAGCAGTACTTC
.,TRBJ2-1,TRBV3-1/TRBV3-2,TRBD1,CASSQDGNRGWNEQFF,TGTGCCAGCAGCCAAGATGGGAACAGGGGCTGGAATGAGCAGTTCTTC
.,TRBJ2-3,TRBV5-1,.,CASSFTQITDTQYF,TGCGCCAGCAGCTTCACACAGATCACAGATACGCAGTATTTT
.,TRBJ2-7,TRBV25-1,.,CASSDWDKNVDEQYF,TGTGCCAGCAGTGATTGGGACAAAAATGTCGACGAGCAGTACTTC
once,TRBJ2-1,TRBV7-2,TRBD2,CASSPIGTSGRANEQFF,TGTGCCAGCAGCCCAATCGGGACTAGCGGGAGGGCCAATGAGCAGTTCTTC
few,TRBJ1-6,TRBV30,TRBD1,CAWRSSWGTDYSPLHF,TGTGCCTGGAGGTCAAGCTGGGGGACAGACTATTCACCCCTCCACTTT
once,TRBJ2-3,TRBV7-6,.,CASSLSSIAPSTDTQYF,TGTGCCAGCAGCTTATCAAGCATAGCTCCAAGCACAGATACGCAGTATTTT
once,TRBJ2-3,TRBV27,TRBD1,CASSPLGRGTDTQYF,TGTGCCAGCAGTCCCCTGGGCAGGGGGACAGATACGCAGTATTTT
.,TRBJ1-2,TRBV27,TRBD1,CASSLDAGQGQSYGYTF,TGTGCCAGCAGTTTAGATGCGGGACAGGGCCAATCCTATGGCTACACCTTC
.,TRBJ2-4,TRBV30,TRBD2,CAWSTRLAGGKLAKNIQYF,TGTGCCTGGAGTACCCGACTAGCGGGAGGAAAATTAGCCAAAAACATTCAGTACTTC
.,TRBJ2-7,TRBV19,.,CASSWERSSYEQYF,TGTGCCAGTAGTTGGGAGAGAAGCTCCTACGAGCAGTACTTC
.,TRBJ1-1,TRBV2,.,CASSEWLLINTEAFF,TGTGCCAGCAGTGAATGGCTTCTGATTAACACTGAAGCTTTCTTT
.,TRBJ1-5,TRBV6-1,.,CASSEVQAWSNQPQHF,TGTGCCAGCAGTGAAGTGCAGGCCTGGAGCAATCAGCCCCAGCATTTT
.,TRBJ2-2,TRBV7-9,.,CASISRGYTGELFF,TGTGCCAGCATCTCTAGGGGGTACACCGGGGAGCTGTTTTTT
.,TRBJ1-1,TRBV9,.,CASSVVLGGRSTEAFF,TGTGCCAGCAGCGTAGTTCTCGGGGGGAGGTCCACTGAAGCTTTCTTT
.,TRBJ2-2,TRBV6-2/TRBV6-3,.,CASSLFGELFF,TGTGCCAGCAGTTTATTCGGGGAGCTGTTTTTT
.,TRBJ2-1,TRBV10-3,TRBD2,CAISESGLRDNEQFF,TGTGCCATCAGTGAGTCGGGACTACGGGACAATGAGCAGTTCTTC
few,TRBJ1-3,TRBV30,.,CAWATGVSGNTIYF,TGTGCCTGGGCTACAGGAGTCTCTGGAAACACCATATATTTT
.,TRBJ2-2,TRBV6-5,.,CASSPGTGELFF,TGTGCCAGCAGCCCGGGAACCGGGGAGCTGTTTTTT
.,TRBJ2-3,TRBV4-3,TRBD1,CASSQAPQGEDTQYF,TGCGCCAGCAGCCAAGCCCCACAGGGGGAAGATACGCAGTATTTT
.,TRBJ1-2,TRBV20-1,.,CSIGLNYGYTF,TGCAGTATCGGACTTAACTATGGCTACACCTTC
.,TRBJ2-5,TRBV10-3,TRBD2,CASKPTASGQETQYF,TGTGCCAGCAAGCCCACGGCTAGCGGTCAAGAGACCCAGTACTTC
.,TRBJ2-7,TRBV14,.,CASSRSSDSLYEQYF,TGTGCCAGCAGCCGGTCCTCGGACTCATTGTACGAGCAGTACTTC
.,TRBJ1-5,TRBV7-8,TRBD1,CASSLGAQGAQPQHF,TGTGCCAGCAGCTTAGGGGCACAGGGGGCCCAGCCCCAGCATTTT
.,TRBJ2-5,TRBV5-1,TRBD1,CASSSNNRGLATETQYF,TGCGCCAGCAGCTCAAACAACAGGGGTTTGGCAACAGAGACCCAGTACTTC
.,TRBJ1-2,TRBV3-1/TRBV3-2,TRBD1,CASSRGQGYGYTF,TGTGCCAGCAGCCGAGGACAGGGCTATGGCTACACCTTC
.,TRBJ2-3,TRBV7-3,TRBD2,CASRDSGGLDDTQYF,TGTGCCAGCAGGGACTCGGGGGGGCTGGACGATACGCAGTATTTT
.,TRBJ1-2,TRBV27,TRBD1,CASSLNNRGFYGYTF,TGTGCCAGCAGTTTAAATAACAGGGGTTTCTATGGCTACACCTTC
.,TRBJ2-2,TRBV2,.,CASSEQAGELFF,TGTGCCAGCAGTGAACAGGCCGGGGAGCTGTTTTTT
.,TRBJ1-2,TRBV29-1,TRBD1,CSVRDRGNGYTF,TGCAGCGTCAGGGACAGGGGTAACGGCTACACCTTC
.,TRBJ2-2,TRBV11-3,.,CASSWHPGELFF,TGTGCCAGCAGCTGGCACCCCGGGGAGCTGTTTTTT
.,TRBJ1-4,TRBV5-8,.,CASSPGAGSATNEKLFF,TGTGCCAGCAGCCCCGGAGCGGGAAGTGCAACTAATGAAAAACTGTTTTTT
.,TRBJ2-7,TRBV9,.,CASSPNGREQYF,TGTGCCAGCAGCCCAAACGGTCGCGAGCAGTACTTC
.,TRBJ1-5,TRBV11-2,.,CASSIFGGQPQHF,TGTGCCAGCAGCATCTTCGGAGGGCAGCCCCAGCATTTT
.,TRBJ2-1,TRBV4-3,TRBD1,CASSLGQGADNEQFF,TGCGCCAGCAGCCTAGGGCAGGGGGCCGACAATGAGCAGTTCTTC
.,TRBJ2-7,TRBV4-2,TRBD2,CASSQGAGTSNEQYF,TGTGCCAGCAGCCAAGGCGCCGGGACTAGCAACGAGCAGTACTTC
.,TRBJ2-7,TRBV9,.,CASSVGPAGYEQYF,TGTGCCAGCAGCGTAGGACCAGCGGGCTACGAGCAGTACTTC
.,TRBJ2-6,TRBV24-1,.,CATSDREWGANVLTF,TGTGCCACCAGTGACCGGGAGTGGGGGGCCAACGTCCTGACTTTC
few,TRBJ2-7,TRBV2,TRBD2,CASRPTSGNYEQYF,TGTGCCAGCAGACCGACTAGCGGGAACTACGAGCAGTACTTC
.,TRBJ2-3,TRBV7-9,.,CASSRSGYTDTQYF,TGTGCCAGCAGCCGGAGCGGTTACACAGATACGCAGTATTTT
.,TRBJ2-5,TRBV5-6,.,CASSFPGQRGETQYF,TGTGCCAGCAGCTTTCCGGGACAACGCGGGGAGACCCAGTACTTC
.,TRBJ1-1,TRBV3-1/TRBV3-2,.,CASSQGRGVEAFF,TGTGCCAGCAGCCAAGGGAGAGGTGTCGAAGCTTTCTTT
.,TRBJ1-2,TRBV7-2,TRBD1,CASSPRTGTFDGYTF,TGTGCCAGCAGCCCGCGGACAGGGACCTTCGATGGCTACACCTTC
.,TRBJ2-3,TRBV7-8,.,CASSWSGVGDTQYF,TGTGCCAGCAGCTGGTCGGGGGTGGGGGATACGCAGTATTTT
few,TRBJ2-2,TRBV2,TRBD2,CASSGTSGRAGAGELFF,TGTGCCAGCAGCGGTACTAGCGGGAGGGCTGGCGCCGGGGAGCTGTTTTTT
.,TRBJ2-1,TRBV9,TRBD2,CASSLAGDYNEQFF,TGTGCCAGCAGCCTGGCGGGAGACTACAATGAGCAGTTCTTC
.,TRBJ1-1,TRBV7-2,.,CASSFQGGSTEAFF,TGTGCCAGCAGCTTTCAGGGTGGTAGTACTGAAGCTTTCTTT
few,TRBJ1-5,TRBV10-2,.,CASSDSGGNQPQHF,TGCGCCAGCAGTGATTCAGGGGGCAATCAGCCCCAGCATTTT
.,TRBJ1-5,TRBV4-3,TRBD1,CASSQEDRGDQPQHF,TGCGCCAGCAGCCAAGAAGACAGGGGGGATCAGCCCCAGCATTTT
few,TRBJ1-5,TRBV19,.,CASSMGGSNQPQHF,TGTGCCAGTAGTATGGGGGGGTCCAATCAGCCCCAGCATTTT
.,TRBJ2-5,TRBV11-2,TRBD2,CASSLDRGTSGGGETQYF,TGTGCCAGCAGCTTAGATCGGGGGACTAGCGGGGGCGGAGAGACCCAGTACTTC
once,TRBJ2-7,TRBV3-1/TRBV3-2,TRBD2,CASSPDLNGAGEAEQYF,TGTGCCAGCAGCCCGGACTTGAATGGGGCGGGAGAGGCCGAGCAGTACTTC
.,TRBJ1-2,TRBV6-6,TRBD1,CASSQTGVGSYGYTF,TGTGCCAGCAGTCAAACAGGGGTAGGCAGCTATGGCTACACCTTC